A selection of T cell receptor beta chains follows, all from one sample in a study of naive and memory T cell subsets. TCRdb analysed the UMI-ligation and nested PCR reads with MiXCR anew, one entry per CDR3 protein. The sample shows around 160,000 distinct CDR3 sequences, 15% to 20% of them seen only once. The sequenced sample consisted of naive CD4+ T cells from blood. These receptors were obtained from a human donor in good health. The CDR3 runs from the conserved cysteine through the conserved F or W. Clone size appears in some rows only: once, few, many, or a class for an expanded clone.

size	V	J	length	CDR3
NA	TRBV14	TRBJ2-1	13	CASSQDWGDEQFF
NA	TRBV2	TRBJ2-2	15	CASSPRIQGAGELFF
few	TRBV18	TRBJ1-1	13	CASSPADRAEAFF
once	TRBV7-2	TRBJ2-2	17	CASSPALLVAATGELFF
NA	TRBV7-2	TRBJ2-7	16	CASSLGSGTAAYEQYF
NA	TRBV5-4	TRBJ2-3	17	CASSLGLTSGKLDTQYF
NA	TRBV11-1	TRBJ2-7	14	CASSSSGRNYEQYF
many	TRBV10-3	TRBJ2-7	16	CAITHPGASSSYEQYF
once	TRBV7-2	TRBJ2-1	15	CASSALSGDNNEQFF
few	TRBV5-5	TRBJ2-7	15	CASRPSGQYSYEQYF
NA	TRBV28	TRBJ2-7	16	CASSSSGTQLTYEQYF
many	TRBV14	TRBJ2-3	11	CASSHTDTQYF
NA	TRBV10-3	TRBJ1-4	15	CAISEGPRSNEKLFF
NA	TRBV7-8	TRBJ2-5	15	CASSLGRTGKETQYF
few	TRBV29-1	TRBJ2-2	14	CSAYRTENTGELFF
NA	TRBV5-1	TRBJ1-4	15	CASSLDRPTNEKLFF
NA	TRBV30	TRBJ1-6	14	CAWSATGTGSPLHF
NA	TRBV3-1	TRBJ2-5	15	CASSHPSRGQETQYF
few	TRBV15	TRBJ2-2	16	CATSRESAGAPGELFF
NA	TRBV28	TRBJ1-1	14	CASTSGDRNTEAFF
few	TRBV30	TRBJ2-1	13	CAWSTASYNEQFF
NA	TRBV27	TRBJ2-7	15	CARAMASGKSYEQYF
NA	TRBV28	TRBJ1-1	12	CASSLRRREAFF
many	TRBV11-3	TRBJ2-7	13	CASSSWTSDEQYF
NA	TRBV28	TRBJ2-3	16	CASSPPIAVSTDTQYF
NA	TRBV5-1	TRBJ2-3	14	CASSLVSRTDTQYF
NA	TRBV5-1	TRBJ1-2	15	CASSLSSRSNYGYTF
few	TRBV20-1	TRBJ1-1	16	CSARPLGDRSHDEAFF
NA	TRBV6-5	TRBJ1-1	12	CACRQGDTEAFF
NA	TRBV7-9	TRBJ1-4	15	CASSLAAGAGEKLFF
many	TRBV24-1	TRBJ2-2	13	CATAGEGTGELFF
NA	TRBV12-3/TRBV12-4	TRBJ1-6	14	CASSDDRSNSPLHF
NA	TRBV7-3	TRBJ2-7	16	CASSLASPGQGYEQYF
few	TRBV20-1	TRBJ1-1	11	CSGSPGGEAFF
NA	TRBV7-2	TRBJ2-3	14	CASSRSGIVDTQYF
NA	TRBV28	TRBJ1-1	16	CASSYPLSRGNTEAFF
NA	TRBV4-1	TRBJ1-4	13	CASSQGITEKLFF
once	TRBV10-3	TRBJ2-1	18	CAISGPSGLSSSYNEQFF
NA	TRBV10-2	TRBJ1-1	18	CASSTHGTGGEGGTEAFF
NA	TRBV29-1	TRBJ2-7	13	CSVPGQGIYEQYF